This T cell receptor beta chain was recorded in a study of T cells in Graves' hyperthyroidism and ophthalmopathy. For this clonotype: The antigen is not known.

Amplified regions were TCR beta CDR3 sequences from RNA transcripts. Researchers ran a first-round RT-PCR on the TCR CDR3 using the HTBI primer set. One entry per CDR3 protein results from TCRdb running MiXCR on the multiplex PCR reads. The sample contains under 650,000 distinct CDR3 sequences, about a sixth of which appear only once. Study outcomes and limitations: From stable hyperthyroidism, ophthalmopathy was separated by a 13 V-J model.

Unmatched junction bases numbered 7, after V lost 5 bases and J lost 4 bases. CDR3 length: 16 amino acids. CDR1 is SEHNR and CDR2 is FQNEAQ in the germline V gene (reference sequence). Participants, patients aged 18 to 65, had newly diagnosed hyperthyroidism with a duration under 2 months. Not enrolled were patients with uncontrolled infection, other autoimmune disease, pregnancy or lactation. The TCR sequence derives from a woman aged 25 to 39 with Graves' hyperthyroidism. Sequencing was carried out using blood. This rearrangement joins TRBV7-9 to TRBJ2-1; 11 nucleotides align to TRBD2. CDR3 amino acids: CASSPMGLAAYNEQFF. In DNA form, the CDR3 reads TGTGCCAGCAGCCCGATGGGACTAGCGGCATACAATGAGCAGTTCTTC.